This T cell receptor (beta chain) comes out of a study of monozygotic twins with inflammatory bowel disease. Study-level points and caveats: A lone strong IBD-associated signal or clonotype found no support. Fewer shared clonotypes with others were found in IBD patients than in healthy twins, especially with disease activity.

Nested amplification of TCRalpha and TCRbeta cDNA involved two PCRs of approximately 16 and 10 cycles. TCRdb reanalyzed the 5' RACE reads, giving one entry per CDR3 protein sequence and no DNA. The data include 110,000 to 150,000 distinct CDR3 sequences; the top ten clones carry 0.95% to 1.5%. Of note for this clonotype: Its antigen is currently unknown.

Blood samples measuring more than 2 ml were taken per donor. The specimen was blood. This TCR derives from a human donor with ulcerative colitis or Crohn's disease, or a healthy co-twin of an affected twin (not recorded which).

The CDR3 spells CSARRDSLGGYTF. The gene calls are TRBV20-1 and TRBJ1-2; the TCRdb D gene call, TRBD1, has no DNA to confirm it. Germline CDR1 and CDR2: DFQATT and SNEGSKA (reference sequence). CDR3 size: 13 residues.